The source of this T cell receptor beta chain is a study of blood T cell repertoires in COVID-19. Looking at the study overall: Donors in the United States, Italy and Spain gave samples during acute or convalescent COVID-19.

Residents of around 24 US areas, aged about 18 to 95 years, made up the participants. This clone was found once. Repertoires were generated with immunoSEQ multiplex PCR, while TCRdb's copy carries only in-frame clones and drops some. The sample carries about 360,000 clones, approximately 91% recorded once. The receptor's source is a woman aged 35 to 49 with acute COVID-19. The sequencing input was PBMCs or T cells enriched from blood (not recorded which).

CDR3 DNA sequence: TGCGCCAGCAGCTTGGGAGAGGGAGGAGGCACTGAAGCTTTCTTT. Translating it yields CASSLGEGGGTEAFF. The chain joins TRBV5-1 to TRBJ1-1; D gene unclear. This CDR3 region has 15 residues. With 0 bases removed from V and 4 bases from J, the gap between germline ends came to 13 bases. The germline V gene has CDR1 SGHRS and CDR2 YFSETQ.